The clone carrying this TCR beta chain showed up many times. Its antigen remains unidentified. Between the trimmed V and J ends, which lost 5 bases and 5 bases, there was a span of 19 bases. The CDR3 consists of 15 residues. The sample is drawn from a study of neurological immune-mediated disorders. General study results and limits: Across subjects, no CDR3 amino acid sequence appeared in expanded clones of more than one subject, a finding that suggested private repertoires in all groups.

MiXCR, run by TCRdb on the 5' RACE reads, gives a single entry per CDR3 protein. The table shows tens of thousands of distinct CDR3 sequences, with roughly 7.3% occurring only once. The sample consisted of PBMCs. J is TRBJ2-7 and V is TRBV12-3 or TRBV12-4, with TRBD1 as a possible D gene (5 bases). This sequence was found in a woman aged 40 to 49 in good health. This chain's CDR3 is CASSPYLGPDDEQYF. DNA of the CDR3: TGTGCCAGCAGTCCGTACCTGGGGCCGGACGACGAGCAGTACTTC.